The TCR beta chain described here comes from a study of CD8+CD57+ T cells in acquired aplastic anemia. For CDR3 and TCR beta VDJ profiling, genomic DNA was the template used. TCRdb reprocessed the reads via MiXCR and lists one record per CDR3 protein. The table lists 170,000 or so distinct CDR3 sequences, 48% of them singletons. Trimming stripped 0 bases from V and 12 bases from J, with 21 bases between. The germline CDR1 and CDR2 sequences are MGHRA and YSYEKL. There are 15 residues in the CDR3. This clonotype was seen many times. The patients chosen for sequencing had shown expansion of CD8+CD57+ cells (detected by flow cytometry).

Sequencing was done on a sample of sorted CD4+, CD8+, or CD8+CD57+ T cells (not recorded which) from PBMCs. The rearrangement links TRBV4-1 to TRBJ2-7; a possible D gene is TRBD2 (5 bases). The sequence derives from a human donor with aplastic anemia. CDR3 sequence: CASSQDWSGEYPPYF. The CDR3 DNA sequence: TGCGCCAGCAGCCAAGATTGGTCCGGGGAATACCCCCCGTACTTC.